Following are 22 T cell receptor beta chains from one sample sequenced in a study of beta chain features in type 1 diabetes (dated by TCRdb to between 2018 and 2020). To prepare the library, the immunoSEQ multiplex PCR assay was applied. All of the isolated RNA was reverse transcribed with the High Capacity cDNA Reverse Transcription Kit, so expressed TCRB transcripts were sequenced. As stored in TCRdb, this immuneACCESS dataset retains in-frame rearrangements with V and J assigned. A fraction of the clones does not appear; measured against another copy, unresolved V genes explain less than half of the discrepancy, and the remainder lacks a known reason. For this sample there are more than 300,000 clones; about 12% appear just once. Together, the top ten hold under 0.02% of the sample. Sample: naive CD4+ T cells from blood. The cell subset or site label corresponds to: true naive CD4+ T cells. These receptors originate from a man aged 18 to 29 in good health.

This clone was detected a few times. The chain joins TRBV27 to TRBJ2-3, with TRBD2 matching over 12 bases. J gave up 2 bases and V 5 bases, and 2 bases lay outside the gene matches. Germline lookup yields CDR1 MNHEY and CDR2 SMNVEV (reference sequence). The CDR3 has 15 residues. CDR3 region: CASSLAGGLTDTQYF. DNA for the CDR3: TGTGCCAGCAGTCTAGCGGGGGGGCTCACAGATACGCAGTATTTT.

The genes are TRBV7-2 and TRBJ2-2; TRBD2 agrees at 10 bases. Per the germline V gene, CDR1 is SGHTA and CDR2 is FQGNSA. This CDR3 is built from 16 residues. The V gene end was trimmed by 8 bases and the J gene end by 6 bases; junction bases not matched to a gene: 12. The CDR3 DNA sequence: TGTGCCAGCCGATCGGGATCTAGCGGGAGACCCGGGGAGCTGTTTTTT. Protein sequence: CASRSGSSGRPGELFF.

This clone was observed a handful of times. The gene calls are TRBV9 and TRBJ2-2; 8 bases fit TRBD2. This CDR3 has 18 amino acids. The V gene end was trimmed by 0 bases and the J gene end by 5 bases; junction bases not matched to a gene: 12. Germline loops: CDR1 SGDLS, CDR2 YYNGEE. This CDR3 is CASSVATPGRARTGELFF. In nucleotides, the CDR3 is TGTGCCAGCAGCGTAGCAACCCCCGGGAGGGCCCGGACCGGGGAGCTGTTTTTT.

This clone has only a few counts. The gene calls are TRBV7-9 and TRBJ2-5; weak D call: TRBD2 (5 bases). Looked up from germline, CDR1 is SEHNR and CDR2 is FQNEAQ (reference sequence). The CDR3 runs to 16 residues. Deletions cut 5 bases from V and 1 base from J, with 17 bases between. As DNA, the CDR3 is TGTGCCAGCAGCCTTCCGGGAAGCGGCCGCCAAGAGACCCAGTACTTC. It specifies CASSLPGSGRQETQYF.

This clone was picked up a small number of times. V and J are TRBV7-2 and TRBJ2-5; D is uncertain. The CDR3 totals 14 residues. Germline loops: CDR1 SGHTA, CDR2 FQGNSA. Trimming took off 5 bases at V and 1 base at J, with 11 bases between the two ends. CDR3 DNA sequence: TGTGCCAGCAGCCCCCATAGTCTCCAAGAGACCCAGTACTTC. Translation: CASSPHSLQETQYF.

A few counts support this clone. V and J are TRBV15 and TRBJ2-6; 8 positions agree with TRBD1. Trimming at V came to 1 base and at J to 5 bases, leaving 1 base not matched to a gene. CDR3 length equals 15 residues. Germline CDR1 and CDR2: LNHNV and YYDKDF (reference sequence). CDR3 amino acids: CATSRAGGWANVLTF. DNA for the CDR3: TGTGCCACCAGCAGAGCAGGGGGCTGGGCCAACGTCCTGACTTTC.

In its sample, this clone was seen a few times. Other DNA sequences within the sample encode an identical CDR3. The rearrangement links TRBV30 to TRBJ2-5; no reliable D call. This CDR3 contains 11 residues. The germline CDR1 and CDR2 sequences are GTSNPN and SVGIG (reference sequence). Between the trimmed V and J ends, which lost 0 bases and 5 bases, there was a span of 4 bases. CDR3 in DNA: TGTGCCTGGAGTGTACGGGAGACCCAGTACTTC. This gives the protein CAWSVRETQYF. The variable domain in full, completed from reference TRBV30 and TRBJ2-5, reads SQTIHQWPATLVQPVGSPLSLECTVEGTSNPNLYWYRQAAGRGLQLLFYSVGIGQISSEVPQNLSASRPQDRQFILSSKKLLLSDSGFYLCAWSVRETQYFGPGTRLLVL.

This clone has more than one count but fewer than ten. The rearrangement links TRBV28 to TRBJ2-7; 10 nucleotides align to TRBD2. This CDR3 region has 16 residues. The germline gives CDR1 MDHEN, CDR2 SYDVKM. V trimming: 5 bases; J trimming: 2 bases; junction bases outside the gene matches: 9. The CDR3 region has the DNA TGTGCCAGCAGTCTCGCCACTCTAGCGGGGGCCTACGAGCAGTACTTC. Amino acid sequence: CASSLATLAGAYEQYF. Looking up the rest from reference TRBV28 and TRBJ2-7 gives the full variable domain: DVKVTQSSRYLVKRTGEKVFLECVQDMDHENMFWYRQDPGLGLRLIYFSYDVKMKEKGDIPEGYSVSREKKERFSLILESASTNQTSMYLCASSLATLAGAYEQYFGPGTRLTVT.

This clone was recorded a few times. The gene calls are TRBV14 and TRBJ1-1; tentatively, D is TRBD1 (5 bases). CDR1 SGHDN and CDR2 FVKESK come from the germline V gene. The CDR3 sequence is 14 residues long. The V gene lost 1 base and the J gene lost 4 bases, with 10 bases spanning the gap. The CDR3 region is CASSQGWTSTEAFF. The DNA of the CDR3 is TGTGCCAGCAGCCAAGGATGGACATCCACTGAAGCTTTCTTT.

This clone was recorded a few times. The chain employs TRBV30 and TRBJ2-5, with TRBD2 matching 13 bases. Germline V lookup: CDR1 GTSNPN, CDR2 SVGIG (reference sequence). The CDR3 sequence is 19 residues long. V gave up 1 base and J gave up 4 bases; unmatched junction bases: 15. The CDR3 sequence: CAWSGGPGLAGKGGETQYF. CDR3 bases: TGTGCCTGGAGTGGAGGGCCGGGACTAGCGGGAAAAGGGGGAGAGACCCAGTACTTC.

The sample holds a few counts of this clone. The chain recombines TRBV7-2 with TRBJ2-7; D is ambiguous. The CDR3 covers 15 residues. With 1 base removed from V and 5 bases from J, the gap between germline ends came to 15 bases. The germline gives CDR1 SGHTA, CDR2 FQGNSA. The CDR3 bases are TGTGCCAGCAGCTTAGTGGGCGACCTCGTCCACGAGCAGTACTTC. Translating gives CASSLVGDLVHEQYF.

This chain links TRBV6-5 with TRBJ1-2; the D gene is possibly TRBD1 (6 bases). Per the germline V gene, CDR1 is MNHEY and CDR2 is SVGAGI. V gave up 6 bases and J gave up 2 bases, with 13 bases separating them. The CDR3 contains 14 residues. CDR3 protein: CASRVGAGNYGYTF. The DNA of the CDR3 is TGTGCCAGCAGAGTGGGGGCAGGGAACTATGGCTACACCTTC.

V gene TRBV27 combines with J gene TRBJ1-1; D is unclear. V was pared by 7 bases and J by 0 bases, with 9 bases between. The CDR3 consists of 13 residues. Germline assignment: CDR1 MNHEY and CDR2 SMNVEV (reference sequence). The CDR3 spells CASTRRLNTEAFF. The CDR3 region has the DNA TGTGCCAGCACCAGAAGATTGAACACTGAAGCTTTCTTT.

This clone turned up a few times. CDR3 loop: CASSVAPRTSGRGSWGYNEQFF. The CDR3, as DNA: TGTGCCAGCAGCGTAGCACCAAGGACTAGCGGGAGAGGATCGTGGGGTTACAATGAGCAGTTCTTC. The V call is TRBV9, the J call TRBJ2-1; 13 positions match TRBD2. There are 22 residues in the CDR3. CDR1 SGDLS and CDR2 YYNGEE come from the germline V gene. With 0 bases clipped from V and 4 bases from J, the junction kept 19 bases outside the gene matches.

This clone occurred a few times. V is TRBV30 and J is TRBJ1-3, with D possibly being TRBD1 (5 bases). The CDR3 totals 12 residues. CDR1 is GTSNPN, CDR2 SVGIG, per germline (reference sequence). The germline V and J ends were trimmed by 3 bases and 5 bases, with 8 bases remaining between them. The chain's CDR3 is CAWRPGRNTIYF. In DNA form, the CDR3 reads TGTGCCTGGAGACCAGGGAGAAACACCATATATTTT.

The chain carries TRBV2 and TRBJ2-2; D not resolved. Germline V gene data show CDR1 as SNHLY and CDR2 as FYNNEI. With 2 bases removed from V and 1 base from J, the gap between germline ends came to 5 bases. The CDR3 is 14 amino acids. CDR3: CASSERVNTGELFF. The DNA of the CDR3 is TGTGCCAGCAGTGAACGAGTGAACACCGGGGAGCTGTTTTTT.

This clone has just a few counts. The V and J genes are TRBV5-1 and TRBJ2-7, with 8 nucleotides matching TRBD2. Germline V lookup: CDR1 SGHRS, CDR2 YFSETQ. CDR3 length: 15 residues. With V trimmed by 4 bases and J by 2 bases, 8 bases remained unmatched. CDR3 nucleotides: TGCGCCAGCAGCCCTCCGGCGGGGGGCCCCTACGAGCAGTACTTC. Translation gives CASSPPAGGPYEQYF.

This clone was found once. V is TRBV11-2 and J is TRBJ1-1, with D hard to call. CDR3 length equals 14 residues. V lost 4 bases and J 1 base, leaving 10 bases between the germline ends. The germline V gene has CDR1 SGHAT and CDR2 FQNNGV. The DNA of the CDR3 is TGTGCCAGCAGCTCGGTTTTGAAGAACACTGAAGCTTTCTTT. Its translation is CASSSVLKNTEAFF.

The rearrangement joins TRBV28 to TRBJ2-1; D is perhaps TRBD2 (5 bases). This CDR3 is 13 amino acids long. CDR1 and CDR2 (germline): MDHEN, SYDVKM. V was trimmed by 7 bases and J by 5 bases, leaving 12 bases between them. The CDR3 spells CASIDRRDNEQFF. CDR3 bases: TGTGCCAGCATCGACCGGCGGGACAATGAGCAGTTCTTC.

The sample holds a few counts of this clone. This chain connects TRBV7-2 to TRBJ2-1, with TRBD1 matching 7 bases. Trimming removed 3 bases from V and 8 bases from J; junction bases left unmatched: 4. Looked up from germline, CDR1 is SGHTA and CDR2 is FQGNSA. The CDR3 covers 13 residues. CDR3 DNA: TGTGCCAGCAGCTTTCACCAGGGGGATGAGCAGTTCTTC. It codes for CASSFHQGDEQFF.

The chain is built from TRBV6-6 and TRBJ2-7, with D possibly matching TRBD1 (5 bases). This CDR3 is 16 amino acids long. Germline V gene lookup returns CDR1 MNHNY and CDR2 SVGAGI (reference sequence). Trimming took off 0 bases at V and 0 bases at J, with 12 bases between the two ends. The CDR3 DNA is TGTGCCAGCAGTTACTCTTCGACAGAACACTCCTACGAGCAGTACTTC. Amino acids: CASSYSSTEHSYEQYF.

This clone has a handful of counts. The CDR3 DNA follows: TGCGCCAGCAGCCAGGAGTCATTTCCTGGCTCTCACTATGGCTACACCTTC. Translated, it gives CASSQESFPGSHYGYTF. This sequence joins TRBV4-3 and TRBJ1-2, with no clear D. The CDR3 runs 17 residues. The V gene's germline CDR1 is LGHNA and CDR2 YSLEER. V lost 3 bases and J lost 3, with 20 bases in between.